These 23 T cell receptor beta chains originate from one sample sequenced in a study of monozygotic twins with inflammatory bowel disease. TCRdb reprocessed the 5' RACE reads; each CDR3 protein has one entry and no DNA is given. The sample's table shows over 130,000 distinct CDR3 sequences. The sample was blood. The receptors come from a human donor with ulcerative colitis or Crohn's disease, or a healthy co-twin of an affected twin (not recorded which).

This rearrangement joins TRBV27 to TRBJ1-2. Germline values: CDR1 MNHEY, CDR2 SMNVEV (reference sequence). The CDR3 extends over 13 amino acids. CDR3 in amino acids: CASSFSGRYGYTF.

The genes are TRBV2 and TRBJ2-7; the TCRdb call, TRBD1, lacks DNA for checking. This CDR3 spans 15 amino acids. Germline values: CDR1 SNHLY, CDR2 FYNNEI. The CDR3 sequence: CASTLGGTGGGEQYF.

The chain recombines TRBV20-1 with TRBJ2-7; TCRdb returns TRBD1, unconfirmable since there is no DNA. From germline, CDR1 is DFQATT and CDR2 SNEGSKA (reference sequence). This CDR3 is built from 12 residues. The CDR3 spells CSAQGFTYEQYF.

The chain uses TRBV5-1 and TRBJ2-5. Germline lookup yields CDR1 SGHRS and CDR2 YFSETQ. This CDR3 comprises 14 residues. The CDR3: CASSLGGVGETQYF.

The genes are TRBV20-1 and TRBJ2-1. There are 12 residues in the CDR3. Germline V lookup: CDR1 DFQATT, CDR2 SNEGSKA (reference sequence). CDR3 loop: CSAVRTALSQFF.

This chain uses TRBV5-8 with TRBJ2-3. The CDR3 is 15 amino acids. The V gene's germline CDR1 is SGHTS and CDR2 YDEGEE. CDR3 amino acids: CASSLVRGWADTQYF.

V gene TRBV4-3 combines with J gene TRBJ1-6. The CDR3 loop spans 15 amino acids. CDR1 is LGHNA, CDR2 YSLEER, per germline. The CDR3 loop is CASSQDDLAPSPLHF.

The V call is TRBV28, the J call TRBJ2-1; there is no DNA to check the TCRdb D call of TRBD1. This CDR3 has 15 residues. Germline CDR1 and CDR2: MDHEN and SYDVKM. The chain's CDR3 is CASSLDSVGGDEQFF.

CDR3 amino acids: CASSKSQPQHF. V is TRBV12-3 or TRBV12-4 and J is TRBJ1-5. The CDR3 spans 11 residues.

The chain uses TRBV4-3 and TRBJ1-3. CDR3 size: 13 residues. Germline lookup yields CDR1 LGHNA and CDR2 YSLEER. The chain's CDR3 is CASSQDYWNTIYF.

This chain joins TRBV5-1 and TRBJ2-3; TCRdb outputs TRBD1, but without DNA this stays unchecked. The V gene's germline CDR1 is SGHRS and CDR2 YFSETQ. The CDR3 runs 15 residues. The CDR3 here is CASSWTGGHTDTQYF.

The CDR3 region is CASSSGTGGNQPQHF. The V gene is TRBV6-2 or TRBV6-3, the J gene TRBJ1-5; absent DNA, TCRdb's TRBD1 call cannot be checked. The CDR3 length is 15 residues. Per the germline V gene, CDR1 is MNHEY and CDR2 is SVGEGT.

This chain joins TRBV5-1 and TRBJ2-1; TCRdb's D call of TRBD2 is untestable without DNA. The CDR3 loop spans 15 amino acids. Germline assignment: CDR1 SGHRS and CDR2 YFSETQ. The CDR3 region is CASSLTGTTQDEQFF. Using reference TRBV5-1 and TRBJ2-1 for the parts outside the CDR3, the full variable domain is KAGVTQTPRYLIKTRGQQVTLSCSPISGHRSVSWYQQTPGQGLQFLFEYFSETQRNKGNFPGRFSGRQFSNSRSEMNVSTLELGDSALYLCASSLTGTTQDEQFFGPGTRLTVL.

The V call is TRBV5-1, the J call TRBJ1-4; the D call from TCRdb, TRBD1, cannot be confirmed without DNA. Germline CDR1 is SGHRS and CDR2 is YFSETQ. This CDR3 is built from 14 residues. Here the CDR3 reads CASSPPGGTEKLFF.

The chain's CDR3 is CASSVAAGGGSPLHF. The genes are TRBV25-1 and TRBJ1-6; TCRdb lists TRBD1, though no DNA is available to test this call. The CDR3 length is 15 residues. In germline, CDR1 is MGHDK, CDR2 SYGVNS.

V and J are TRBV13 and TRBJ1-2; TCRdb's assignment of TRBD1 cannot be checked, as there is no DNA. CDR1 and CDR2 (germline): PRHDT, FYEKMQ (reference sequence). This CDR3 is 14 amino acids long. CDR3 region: CASSPLSQGDGYTF.

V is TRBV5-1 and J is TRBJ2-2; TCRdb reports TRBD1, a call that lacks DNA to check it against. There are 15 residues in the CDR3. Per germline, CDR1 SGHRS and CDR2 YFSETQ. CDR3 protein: CASSFGDLDTGELFF.

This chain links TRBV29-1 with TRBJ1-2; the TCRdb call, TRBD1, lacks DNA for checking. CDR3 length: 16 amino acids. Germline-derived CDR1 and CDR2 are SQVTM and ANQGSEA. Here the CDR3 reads CSVESGYTPRNYGYTF.

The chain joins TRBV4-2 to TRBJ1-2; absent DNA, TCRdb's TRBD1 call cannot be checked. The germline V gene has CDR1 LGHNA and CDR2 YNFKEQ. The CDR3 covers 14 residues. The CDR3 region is CASSQSGTGGNYTF.

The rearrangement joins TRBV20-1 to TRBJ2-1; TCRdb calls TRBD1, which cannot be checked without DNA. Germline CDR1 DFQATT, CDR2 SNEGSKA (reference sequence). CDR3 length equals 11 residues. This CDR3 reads CSAPTVAEQFF.

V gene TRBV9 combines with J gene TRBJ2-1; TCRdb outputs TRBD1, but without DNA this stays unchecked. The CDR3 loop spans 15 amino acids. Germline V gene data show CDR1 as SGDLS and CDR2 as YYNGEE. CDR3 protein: CASSTRTGSYNEQFF.

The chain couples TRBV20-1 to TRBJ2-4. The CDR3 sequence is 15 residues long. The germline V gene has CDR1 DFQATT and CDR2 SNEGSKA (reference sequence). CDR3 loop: CSASGRNQGQNIQYF.

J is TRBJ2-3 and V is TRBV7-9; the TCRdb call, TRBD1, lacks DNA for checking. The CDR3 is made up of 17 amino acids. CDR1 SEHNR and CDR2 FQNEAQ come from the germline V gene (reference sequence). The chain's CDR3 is CASSLGTGQTSTDTQYF.